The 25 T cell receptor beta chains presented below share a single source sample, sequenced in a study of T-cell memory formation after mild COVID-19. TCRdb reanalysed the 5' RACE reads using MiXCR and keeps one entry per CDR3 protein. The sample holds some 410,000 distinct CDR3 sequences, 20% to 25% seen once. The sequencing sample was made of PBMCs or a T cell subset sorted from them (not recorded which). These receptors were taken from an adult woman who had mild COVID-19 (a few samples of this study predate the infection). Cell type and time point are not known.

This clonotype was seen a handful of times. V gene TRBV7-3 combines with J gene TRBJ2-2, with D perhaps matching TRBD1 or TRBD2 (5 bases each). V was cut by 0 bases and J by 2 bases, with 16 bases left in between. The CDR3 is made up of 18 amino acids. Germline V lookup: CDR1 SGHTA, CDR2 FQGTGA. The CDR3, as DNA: TGTGCCAGCAGCTTAACACGGGGCGAGGAGACCAACACCGGGGAGCTGTTTTTT. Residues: CASSLTRGEETNTGELFF.

The CDR3 region has the DNA TGTGCCAGCAGCCCTCGGGACCGAGGAAACCAAGAGACCCAGTACTTC. Translated: CASSPRDRGNQETQYF. The V gene is TRBV7-9, the J gene TRBJ2-5; tentatively, D is TRBD1 or TRBD2 (5 bases each). Germline lookup yields CDR1 SEHNR and CDR2 FQNEAQ (reference sequence). Trimming pared 5 bases from V and 0 bases from J, leaving 16 bases between. CDR3 length: 16 amino acids.

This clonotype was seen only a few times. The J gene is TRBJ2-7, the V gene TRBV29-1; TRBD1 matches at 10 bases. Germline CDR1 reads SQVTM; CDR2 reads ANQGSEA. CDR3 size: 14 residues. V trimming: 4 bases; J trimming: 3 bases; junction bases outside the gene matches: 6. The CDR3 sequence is CSVVGTGDHYEQYF. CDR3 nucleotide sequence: TGCAGCGTTGTCGGGACAGGGGATCACTACGAGCAGTACTTC.

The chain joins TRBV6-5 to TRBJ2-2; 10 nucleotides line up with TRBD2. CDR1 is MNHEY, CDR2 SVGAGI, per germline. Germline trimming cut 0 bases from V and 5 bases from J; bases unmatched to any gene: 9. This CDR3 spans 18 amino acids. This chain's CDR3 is CASSYSYTLAGVTGELFF. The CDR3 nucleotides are TGTGCCAGCAGTTACTCCTATACTCTAGCGGGAGTGACCGGGGAGCTGTTTTTT.

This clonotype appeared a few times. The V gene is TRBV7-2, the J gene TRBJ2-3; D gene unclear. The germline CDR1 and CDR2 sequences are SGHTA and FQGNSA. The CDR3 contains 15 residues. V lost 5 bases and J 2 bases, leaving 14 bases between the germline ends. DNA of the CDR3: TGTGCCAGCAGCCCCCAGAGCTTTTACACAGATACGCAGTATTTT. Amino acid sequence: CASSPQSFYTDTQYF.

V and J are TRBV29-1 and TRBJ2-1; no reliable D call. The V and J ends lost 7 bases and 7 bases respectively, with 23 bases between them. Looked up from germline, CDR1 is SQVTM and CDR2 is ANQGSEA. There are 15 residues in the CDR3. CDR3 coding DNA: TGCAGCGCCAACCAACCATTGTCCCCCTTTAATGAGCAGTTCTTC. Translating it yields CSANQPLSPFNEQFF.

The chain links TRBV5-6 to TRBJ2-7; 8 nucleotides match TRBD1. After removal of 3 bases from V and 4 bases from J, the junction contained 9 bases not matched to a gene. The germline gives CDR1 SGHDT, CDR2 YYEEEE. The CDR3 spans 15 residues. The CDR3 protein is CASSSYPGQDYEQYF. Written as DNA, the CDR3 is TGTGCCAGCAGCTCTTACCCGGGACAGGATTACGAGCAGTACTTC.

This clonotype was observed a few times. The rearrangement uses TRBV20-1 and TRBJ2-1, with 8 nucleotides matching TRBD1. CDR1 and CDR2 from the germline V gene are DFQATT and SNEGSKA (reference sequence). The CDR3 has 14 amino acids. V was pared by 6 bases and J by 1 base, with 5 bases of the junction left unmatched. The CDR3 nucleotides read TGCAGTGCAACCACAGGGGGGTCCTACAATGAGCAGTTCTTC. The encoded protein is CSATTGGSYNEQFF.

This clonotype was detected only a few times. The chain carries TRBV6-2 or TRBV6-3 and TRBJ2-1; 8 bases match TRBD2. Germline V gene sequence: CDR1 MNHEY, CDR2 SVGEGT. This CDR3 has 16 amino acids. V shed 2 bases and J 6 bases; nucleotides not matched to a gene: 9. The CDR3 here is CASSYVRTGGGNEQFF. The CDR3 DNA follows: TGTGCCAGCAGTTACGTAAGGACGGGAGGGGGCAATGAGCAGTTCTTC.

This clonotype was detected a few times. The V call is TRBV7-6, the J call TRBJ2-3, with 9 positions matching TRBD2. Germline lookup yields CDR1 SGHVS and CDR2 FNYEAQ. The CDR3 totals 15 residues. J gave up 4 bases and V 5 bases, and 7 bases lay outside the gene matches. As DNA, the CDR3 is TGTGCCAGCAGCCCAGTTAGCGGGAGCCCAGATACGCAGTATTTT. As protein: CASSPVSGSPDTQYF.

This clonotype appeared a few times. The CDR3 loop is CASSIVAGVYNEQFF. The CDR3 nucleotides are TGTGCCAGCAGTATTGTAGCGGGGGTATACAATGAGCAGTTCTTC. The chain carries TRBV25-1 and TRBJ2-1, with 9 nucleotides matching TRBD2. J lost 4 bases, V lost 5 bases, and 6 bases had no gene match. Germline-derived CDR1 and CDR2 are MGHDK and SYGVNS. The CDR3 sequence is 15 residues long.

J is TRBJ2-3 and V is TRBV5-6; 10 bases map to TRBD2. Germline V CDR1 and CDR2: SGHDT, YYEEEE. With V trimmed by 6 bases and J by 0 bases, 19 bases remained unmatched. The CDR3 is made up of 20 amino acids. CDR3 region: CASTLRGLATTYTSTDTQYF. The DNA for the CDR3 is TGTGCCAGCACCCTGAGGGGACTAGCGACCACCTATACTAGCACAGATACGCAGTATTTT.

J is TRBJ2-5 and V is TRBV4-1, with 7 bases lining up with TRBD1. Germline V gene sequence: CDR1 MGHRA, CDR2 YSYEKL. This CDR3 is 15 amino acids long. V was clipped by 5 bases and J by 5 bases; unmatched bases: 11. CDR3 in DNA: TGCGCCAGCAGCGAGCGGCCAGGGGACAGCGAGACCCAGTACTTC. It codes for CASSERPGDSETQYF.

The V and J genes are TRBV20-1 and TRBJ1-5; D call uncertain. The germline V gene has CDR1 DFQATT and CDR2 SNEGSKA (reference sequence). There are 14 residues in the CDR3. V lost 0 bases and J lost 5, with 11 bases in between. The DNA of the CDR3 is TGCAGTGCTAGAGATAGGCAGACGCATCAGCCCCAGCATTTT. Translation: CSARDRQTHQPQHF.

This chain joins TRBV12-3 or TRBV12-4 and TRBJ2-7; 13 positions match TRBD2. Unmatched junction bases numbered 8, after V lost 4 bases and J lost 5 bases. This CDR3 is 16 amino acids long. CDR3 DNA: TGTGCCAGCAGTTCCCAAGGGACTAGCGGGGCGGACGAGCAGTACTTC. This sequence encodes CASSSQGTSGADEQYF.

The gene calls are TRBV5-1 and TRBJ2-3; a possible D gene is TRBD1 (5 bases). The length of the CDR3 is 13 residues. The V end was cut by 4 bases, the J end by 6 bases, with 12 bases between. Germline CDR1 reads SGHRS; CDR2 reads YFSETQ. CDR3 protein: CASSAPSGDTQYF. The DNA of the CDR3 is TGCGCCAGCAGCGCTCCTTCAGGGGATACGCAGTATTTT. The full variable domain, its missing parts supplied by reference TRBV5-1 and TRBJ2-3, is KAGVTQTPRYLIKTRGQQVTLSCSPISGHRSVSWYQQTPGQGLQFLFEYFSETQRNKGNFPGRFSGRQFSNSRSEMNVSTLELGDSALYLCASSAPSGDTQYFGPGTRLTVL.

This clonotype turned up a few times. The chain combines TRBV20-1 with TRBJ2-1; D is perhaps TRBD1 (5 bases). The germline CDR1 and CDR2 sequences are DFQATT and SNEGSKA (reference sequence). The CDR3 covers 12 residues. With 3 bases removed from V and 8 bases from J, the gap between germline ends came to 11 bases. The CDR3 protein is CSASREGDEQFF. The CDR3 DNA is TGCAGTGCTAGTCGCGAAGGGGATGAGCAGTTCTTC.

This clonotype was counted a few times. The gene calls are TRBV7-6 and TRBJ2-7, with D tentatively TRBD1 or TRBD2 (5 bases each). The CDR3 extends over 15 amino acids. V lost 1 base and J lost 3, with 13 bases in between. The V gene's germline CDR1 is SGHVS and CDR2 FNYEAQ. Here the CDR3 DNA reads TGTGCCAGCAGCTTAGTATTAGGGACCAACTACGAGCAGTACTTC. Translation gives CASSLVLGTNYEQYF. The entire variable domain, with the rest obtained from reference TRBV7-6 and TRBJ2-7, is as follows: GAGVSQSPRYKVTKRGQDVALRCDPISGHVSLYWYRQALGQGPEFLTYFNYEAQQDKSGLPNDRFSAERPEGSISTLTIQRTEQRDSAMYRCASSLVLGTNYEQYFGPGTRLTVT.

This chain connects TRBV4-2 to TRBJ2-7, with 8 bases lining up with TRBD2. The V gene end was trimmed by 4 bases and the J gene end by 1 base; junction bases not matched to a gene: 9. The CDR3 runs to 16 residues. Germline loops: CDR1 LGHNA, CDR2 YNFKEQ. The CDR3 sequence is CASSPGVRGVSYEQYF. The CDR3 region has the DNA TGTGCCAGCAGCCCCGGGGTGCGGGGGGTTTCCTACGAGCAGTACTTC.

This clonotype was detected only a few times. CDR3 sequence (DNA): TGTGCCACCAGTGGTTCCGGGACAGACTCCTACAATGAGCAGTTCTTC. It translates to CATSGSGTDSYNEQFF. The chain links TRBV24-1 to TRBJ2-1; 7 positions agree with TRBD1. The junction had 6 bases not matched to a gene; V was cut back by 5 bases and J by 0 bases. The CDR3 consists of 16 residues. The V gene's germline CDR1 is KGHDR and CDR2 SFDVKD.

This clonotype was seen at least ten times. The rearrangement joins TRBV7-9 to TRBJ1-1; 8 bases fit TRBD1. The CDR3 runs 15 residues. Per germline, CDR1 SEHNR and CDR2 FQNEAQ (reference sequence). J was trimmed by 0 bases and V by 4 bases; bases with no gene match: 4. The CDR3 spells CASSSPTGVNTEAFF. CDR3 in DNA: TGTGCCAGCAGCTCCCCGACAGGGGTGAACACTGAAGCTTTCTTT.

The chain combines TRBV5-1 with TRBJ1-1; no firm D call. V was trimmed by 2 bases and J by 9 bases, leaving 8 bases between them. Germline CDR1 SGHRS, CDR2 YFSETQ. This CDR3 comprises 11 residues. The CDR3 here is CASSFGVQAFF. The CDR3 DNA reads TGCGCCAGCAGCTTTGGGGTACAAGCTTTCTTT.

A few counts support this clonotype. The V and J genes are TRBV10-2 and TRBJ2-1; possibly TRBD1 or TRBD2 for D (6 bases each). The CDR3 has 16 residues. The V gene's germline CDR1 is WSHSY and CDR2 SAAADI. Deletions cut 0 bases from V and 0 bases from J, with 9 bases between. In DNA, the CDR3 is TGCGCCAGCAGTGAGTCGACGGGGGCCTCCTACAATGAGCAGTTCTTC. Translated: CASSESTGASYNEQFF.

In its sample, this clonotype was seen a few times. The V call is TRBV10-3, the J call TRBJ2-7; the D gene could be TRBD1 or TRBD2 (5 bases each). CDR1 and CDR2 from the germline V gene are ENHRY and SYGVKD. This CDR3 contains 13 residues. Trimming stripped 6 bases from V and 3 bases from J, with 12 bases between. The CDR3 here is CAIRPGPGYEQYF. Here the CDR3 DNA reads TGTGCCATCAGACCGGGACCGGGCTACGAGCAGTACTTC.

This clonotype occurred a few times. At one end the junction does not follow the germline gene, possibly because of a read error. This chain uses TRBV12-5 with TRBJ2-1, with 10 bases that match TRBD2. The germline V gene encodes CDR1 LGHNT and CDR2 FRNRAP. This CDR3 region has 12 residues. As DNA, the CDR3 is TGTGCTAGTGGTCGTCTAGCGGGAGTCACCCACTTC. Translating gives CASGRLAGVTHF.